One sample yielded the 30 T cell receptor beta chains listed below, sequenced in a study of T cell responses to AZD1222 COVID-19 vaccine. Only in-frame clones appear in the TCRdb table, and some are missing; sequencing was by immunoSEQ multiplex PCR. The data hold 140,000 to 150,000 clones, with 75% to 95% observed a single time. Source: peripheral blood, taken on day 0 of MenACWY control vaccination. The receptors originated from an adult in good health.

This chain joins TRBV15 and TRBJ2-2, with D possibly TRBD2 on 5 matching bases. This CDR3 is built from 14 residues. V was shortened by 1 base and J by 8 bases, with 11 bases between the two germline ends. Germline V gene sequence: CDR1 LNHNV, CDR2 YYDKDF (reference sequence). The chain's CDR3 is CATSRGTASGELFF. The CDR3, as DNA: TGTGCCACCAGCAGAGGGACTGCCTCAGGGGAGCTGTTTTTT.

The CDR3 protein is CASRRRAGGESNQPQHF. The DNA of the CDR3 is TGTGCCAGCAGACGAAGGGCAGGGGGAGAGAGCAATCAGCCCCAGCATTTT. This chain links TRBV6-6 with TRBJ1-5, with 7 bases aligning to TRBD1. Trimming cost V 6 bases and J 1 base; bases outside gene matches: 12. CDR3 length: 17 residues. Looked up from germline, CDR1 is MNHNY and CDR2 is SVGAGI (reference sequence).

The rearrangement joins TRBV10-2 to TRBJ1-5; D is ambiguous. Trimming stripped 3 bases from V and 13 bases from J, with 19 bases between. Germline V CDR1 and CDR2: WSHSY, SAAADI. The CDR3 consists of 14 residues. CDR3 amino acids: CASSDRFTIKSQHF. DNA for the CDR3: TGCGCCAGCAGTGACAGGTTTACTATCAAGTCTCAGCATTTT.

The chain employs TRBV19 and TRBJ2-2; possibly TRBD1 for D (5 bases). Germline V gene data show CDR1 as LNHDA and CDR2 as SQIVND (reference sequence). Trimming took 3 bases from V and 5 from J, leaving 16 bases between them. This CDR3 is built from 16 residues. The CDR3 DNA reads as TGTGCCAGTAGTATTTTTCCAGGGCGGAGTACCGGGGAGCTGTTTTTT. Its translation: CASSIFPGRSTGELFF. Full variable domain (outside the CDR3, taken from reference TRBV19 and TRBJ2-2): DGGITQSPKYLFRKEGQNVTLSCEQNLNHDAMYWYRQDPGQGLRLIYYSQIVNDFQKGDIAEGYSVSREKKESFPLTVTSAQKNPTAFYLCASSIFPGRSTGELFFGEGSRLTVL.

The V call is TRBV28, the J call TRBJ2-5; 7 positions match TRBD1. V shed 5 bases, J shed 1 base, and the junction held 4 bases outside the gene matches. The germline gives CDR1 MDHEN, CDR2 SYDVKM. The CDR3 covers 14 residues. This chain's CDR3 is CASSPTGPQETQYF. In DNA, the CDR3 is TGTGCCAGCAGTCCGACAGGGCCCCAAGAGACCCAGTACTTC.

V and J are TRBV24-1 and TRBJ2-1; D tentatively reads TRBD1 or TRBD2 (5 bases each). The V gene lost 4 bases and the J gene lost 1 base, with 19 bases spanning the gap. CDR1 and CDR2 from the germline V gene are KGHDR and SFDVKD. The CDR3 spans 18 residues. For the CDR3, the DNA is TGTGCCACCAGTGACGGGGCCGGGGAAGCAACATCCTACAATGAGCAGTTCTTC. This sequence encodes CATSDGAGEATSYNEQFF.

The J gene is TRBJ1-2, the V gene TRBV7-2, with TRBD1 matching 7 bases. There are 13 residues in the CDR3. Trimming at V came to 3 bases and at J to 4 bases, leaving 2 bases not matched to a gene. Germline V lookup: CDR1 SGHTA, CDR2 FQGNSA. As DNA, the CDR3 is TGTGCCAGCAGCTTGAGGGACAGCTATGGCTACACCTTC. Amino acids: CASSLRDSYGYTF. Looking up the rest from reference TRBV7-2 and TRBJ1-2 gives the full variable domain: GAGVSQSPSNKVTEKGKDVELRCDPISGHTALYWYRQSLGQGLEFLIYFQGNSAPDKSGLPSDRFSAERTGGSVSTLTIQRTQQEDSAVYLCASSLRDSYGYTFGSGTRLTVV.

Here the CDR3 DNA reads TGTGCCAGCAGCTTACCGGGACAGGGGGCTTACAATGAGCAGTTCTTC. Translating it yields CASSLPGQGAYNEQFF. The chain is built from TRBV7-2 and TRBJ2-1, with TRBD1 identical over 12 bases. Germline V lookup: CDR1 SGHTA, CDR2 FQGNSA. This CDR3 contains 16 residues. Losses at the gene ends were 2 bases for V and 4 bases for J; bases not matched to a gene: 3.

The V and J genes are TRBV28 and TRBJ2-1, with 14 bases that match TRBD2. Germline CDR1 reads MDHEN; CDR2 reads SYDVKM. The CDR3 has 17 amino acids. The V and J ends lost 5 bases and 12 bases, in that order; junction bases with no gene match: 15. For the CDR3, the DNA is TGTGCCAGCAGTCCATACCTCGGACTAGCGGGGGGTCGCGTGCAGTTCTTC. Protein sequence: CASSPYLGLAGGRVQFF. Looking up the rest from reference TRBV28 and TRBJ2-1 gives the full variable domain: DVKVTQSSRYLVKRTGEKVFLECVQDMDHENMFWYRQDPGLGLRLIYFSYDVKMKEKGDIPEGYSVSREKKERFSLILESASTNQTSMYLCASSPYLGLAGGRVQFFGPGTRLTVL.

The chain carries TRBV27 and TRBJ2-2, with 9 bases identical to TRBD2. V gave up 6 bases and J gave up 2 bases; unmatched junction bases: 10. Germline CDR1 is MNHEY and CDR2 is SMNVEV (reference sequence). CDR3 length: 17 amino acids. The CDR3 bases are TGTGCCAGCAGCTCCCCCCCGGGACTAGCCAACACCGGGGAGCTGTTTTTT. This codes for CASSSPPGLANTGELFF.

With regard to this clone: This sample also contains other DNA sequences that code for the same CDR3. The chain uses TRBV27 and TRBJ1-5; no reliable D call. Germline V lookup: CDR1 MNHEY, CDR2 SMNVEV (reference sequence). This CDR3 has 12 residues. V was clipped by 4 bases and J by 6 bases, with 7 bases between them. The CDR3 region is CASSSPGQPQHF. DNA for the CDR3: TGTGCCAGCAGTTCCCCAGGTCAGCCCCAGCATTTT.

This chain connects TRBV20-1 to TRBJ1-6, with no clear D. The germline V and J ends were trimmed by 3 bases and 6 bases, with 21 bases remaining between them. The CDR3 length is 17 residues. CDR1 is DFQATT and CDR2 is SNEGSKA in the germline V gene (reference sequence). The DNA for the CDR3 is TGCAGTGCTAGTAAGGGCCAACCATGGACTCGTAATTCACCCCTCCACTTT. This gives the protein CSASKGQPWTRNSPLHF.

The V gene is TRBV9, the J gene TRBJ2-7; TRBD2 agrees at 9 bases. J lost 2 bases, V lost 0 bases, and 6 bases had no gene match. Germline V lookup: CDR1 SGDLS, CDR2 YYNGEE. The CDR3 is 16 residues long. The chain's CDR3 is CASSVGGGGRAYEQYF. CDR3 in DNA: TGTGCCAGCAGCGTAGGGGGTGGCGGGAGGGCCTACGAGCAGTACTTC.

This clone has only one observation. V is TRBV7-9 and J is TRBJ1-5, with a weak D call TRBD1 (6 bases). Per the germline V gene, CDR1 is SEHNR and CDR2 is FQNEAQ (reference sequence). This CDR3 has 14 amino acids. V shed 3 bases and J shed 4 bases, with 10 bases lying between them. The CDR3 is CASSFSQGNQPQHF. CDR3 nucleotide sequence: TGTGCCAGCAGCTTCTCACAGGGAAATCAGCCCCAGCATTTT.

This chain uses TRBV15 with TRBJ2-7; TRBD2 agrees at 7 bases. V dropped 1 base and J dropped 7; count of bases not matched to a gene: 16. This CDR3 contains 17 residues. Germline CDR1 is LNHNV and CDR2 is YYDKDF (reference sequence). The CDR3 protein is CATSRGELLGRPHEQYF. Here the CDR3 DNA reads TGTGCCACCAGCAGAGGGGAACTGCTCGGGAGGCCGCATGAGCAGTACTTC.

The rearrangement joins TRBV4-1 to TRBJ1-2; TRBD1 matches at 9 bases. The trim removed 0 bases at V and 2 bases at J, leaving 10 bases unmatched. The CDR3 is made up of 18 amino acids. CDR1 and CDR2 (germline): MGHRA, YSYEKL. In DNA, the CDR3 is TGCGCCAGCAGCCAAGATCATTCCCCAGGGACAGGGAACTATGGCTACACCTTC. It specifies CASSQDHSPGTGNYGYTF.

This chain uses TRBV10-1 with TRBJ1-2, with a possible D match to TRBD1 (5 bases). The CDR3 runs 15 residues. Per the germline V gene, CDR1 is WNHNN and CDR2 is SYGVQD (reference sequence). V was trimmed by 3 bases and J by 8 bases, leaving 19 bases between them. The CDR3 sequence is CASSDSGTNLEGYTF. The CDR3 DNA reads as TGCGCCAGCAGTGACTCCGGGACCAACCTCGAGGGCTACACCTTC.

This rearrangement joins TRBV5-6 to TRBJ1-2; 7 bases are shared with TRBD1. The trim removed 3 bases at V and 2 bases at J, leaving 4 bases unmatched. The CDR3 totals 14 residues. Germline loops: CDR1 SGHDT, CDR2 YYEEEE. The CDR3 coding sequence is TGTGCCAGCAGCTCGGGACAGAAAAACTATGGCTACACCTTC. Protein: CASSSGQKNYGYTF.

This clone was observed a single time. The J gene is TRBJ2-7, the V gene TRBV7-8, with D perhaps TRBD1 or TRBD2 (5 bases each). Germline CDR1 and CDR2: SGHVS and FQNEAQ. This CDR3 region has 14 residues. V lost 5 bases and J 2 bases, leaving 13 bases between the germline ends. CDR3 nucleotides: TGTGCCAGCAGCAAGGGACGGCTCACCTACGAGCAGTACTTC. Translation gives CASSKGRLTYEQYF. Supplemented by reference TRBV7-8 and TRBJ2-7, the full variable domain reads GAGVSQSPRYKVAKRGQDVALRCDPISGHVSLFWYQQALGQGPEFLTYFQNEAQLDKSGLPSDRFFAERPEGSVSTLKIQRTQQEDSAVYLCASSKGRLTYEQYFGPGTRLTVT.

This sequence joins TRBV27 and TRBJ2-1; TRBD2 is a possible D gene (6 bases). CDR3 size: 17 residues. Trimming took 5 bases from V and 0 from J, leaving 17 bases between them. In germline, CDR1 is MNHEY, CDR2 SMNVEV (reference sequence). This CDR3 reads CASSPRPGTPSYNEQFF. DNA for the CDR3: TGTGCCAGCAGTCCCCGCCCCGGGACTCCCTCCTACAATGAGCAGTTCTTC.

This chain uses TRBV2 with TRBJ1-1; D is unclear. Trimming removed 7 bases from V and 4 bases from J, with 10 bases in between. The CDR3 has 12 residues. Germline values: CDR1 SNHLY, CDR2 FYNNEI. The CDR3 nucleotides are TGTGCCAGCAACGGCGAAGCCACTGAAGCTTTCTTT. This translates into CASNGEATEAFF.

The count of this clone is one. The chain is built from TRBV10-3 and TRBJ1-1, with D possibly being TRBD1 (5 bases). The CDR3 runs 14 residues. V gave up 4 bases and J gave up 6 bases, with 15 bases separating them. CDR1 and CDR2 from the germline V gene are ENHRY and SYGVKD. DNA for the CDR3: TGTGCCATCAGTGGAGCCCGGGAAGGGGCTGAAGCTTTCTTT. It specifies CAISGAREGAEAFF.

This clone was seen just once. The CDR3 loop reads CASSTTGGTEAFF. The CDR3 DNA reads as TGCGCCAGCAGCACTACAGGGGGCACTGAAGCTTTCTTT. The genes are TRBV5-1 and TRBJ1-1; 8 nucleotides agree with TRBD1. Germline V CDR1 and CDR2: SGHRS, YFSETQ. The CDR3 contains 13 residues. With 4 bases clipped from V and 4 bases from J, the junction kept 3 bases outside the gene matches.

The chain is built from TRBV27 and TRBJ2-1, with a tentative D call TRBD1 (6 bases). From germline, CDR1 is MNHEY and CDR2 SMNVEV (reference sequence). The CDR3 loop spans 14 amino acids. The V end was cut by 5 bases, the J end by 1 base, with 9 bases between. The CDR3 sequence: CASSGGSSYNEQFF. CDR3 nucleotide sequence: TGTGCCAGCAGTGGGGGCTCATCCTACAATGAGCAGTTCTTC.

J is TRBJ2-3 and V is TRBV4-1, with D perhaps matching TRBD1 (6 bases). Germline V lookup: CDR1 MGHRA, CDR2 YSYEKL. The CDR3 has 17 amino acids. V was shortened by 0 bases and J by 0 bases, with 13 bases between the two germline ends. CDR3 nucleotide sequence: TGCGCCAGCAGCCAAGAAAAAGCAGGGGCCAGCACAGATACGCAGTATTTT. Encoded protein: CASSQEKAGASTDTQYF.

This clone showed up many times. J is TRBJ1-4 and V is TRBV3-1 (or the pseudogene TRBV3-2); D gene ambiguous. The V end was cut by 0 bases, the J end by 8 bases, with 13 bases between. Germline V gene data show CDR1 as LGHDT and CDR2 as YNNKEL (reference sequence). This CDR3 comprises 15 residues. The CDR3 here is CASSQDYGRIEKLFF. DNA for the CDR3: TGTGCCAGCAGCCAAGATTATGGCAGGATCGAAAAACTGTTTTTT.

The CDR3 DNA reads TGTGCCAGCAGCGCGGACGCCGGGACAGGGGTAACTGAAGCTTTCTTT. Its translation: CASSADAGTGVTEAFF. The chain couples TRBV5-4 to TRBJ1-1; 10 bases are shared with TRBD1. CDR1 is SGHNT and CDR2 is YYREEE in the germline V gene (reference sequence). This CDR3 is built from 16 residues. V gave up 4 bases and J gave up 5 bases; unmatched junction bases: 11.

The CDR3 nucleotides are TGCGCCAGCAGCTTGGCCGGGGAGGATTTTACTGAAGCTTTCTTT. Its protein product is CASSLAGEDFTEAFF. The gene calls are TRBV5-1 and TRBJ1-1; D is ambiguous. Germline CDR1 reads SGHRS; CDR2 reads YFSETQ. V lost 0 bases, J lost 5 bases, and 14 bases lay in between. There are 15 residues in the CDR3.

The J gene is TRBJ1-2, the V gene TRBV5-1; D is undetermined. Per germline, CDR1 SGHRS and CDR2 YFSETQ. V was clipped by 4 bases and J by 5 bases, with 15 bases between them. The CDR3 is made up of 14 amino acids. CDR3 protein: CASSKDAQSYGYTF. The CDR3 nucleotides read TGCGCCAGCAGCAAGGACGCTCAATCATATGGCTACACCTTC.

This clone was detected once. CDR3 residues: CASSDSNYVNTEAFF. As DNA, the CDR3 is TGTGCCAGCAGCGACAGCAACTATGTGAACACTGAAGCTTTCTTT. This chain joins TRBV27 and TRBJ1-1; tentatively, D is TRBD1 (5 bases). Germline CDR1 is MNHEY and CDR2 is SMNVEV (reference sequence). The CDR3 runs to 15 residues. V lost 6 bases and J lost 0, with 14 bases in between.